The entry below describes one T cell receptor beta chain. Original handling: Nucleated cell counts were estimated from reference gene primer amplification. The method was immunoSEQ multiplex PCR; TCRdb's version includes in-frame clones alone and lacks a portion of them. The V and J calls and clone size were taken over from that table, and D and trimming were inferred from the DNA. The sample contains 150,000 to 200,000 clones, about four fifths of which appear only once. This entry belongs to a study of blood T cell repertoires in COVID-19. About the study: COVID-19 samples collected from the United States, Italy and Spain covered acute and convalescent phases. Nucleic acid was either cDNA or gDNA, and it came from T cells, B-cell-depleted T cells, or PBMCs.

Enrolment of Seattle patients took place during active infection, and they were followed longitudinally. Germline V gene lookup returns CDR1 LNHDA and CDR2 SQIVND (reference sequence). This CDR3 is built from 13 residues. Trimming removed 6 bases from V and 5 bases from J; junction bases left unmatched: 3. The chain joins TRBV19 to TRBJ1-5; 8 bases are a match to TRBD1. Sequencing input: peripheral blood. This clonotype was obtained from a woman older than 75 with COVID-19, enrolled during active disease. The chain's CDR3 is CASRVQGDQPQHF. The CDR3 coding sequence is TGTGCCAGTAGAGTACAGGGGGATCAGCCCCAGCATTTT.